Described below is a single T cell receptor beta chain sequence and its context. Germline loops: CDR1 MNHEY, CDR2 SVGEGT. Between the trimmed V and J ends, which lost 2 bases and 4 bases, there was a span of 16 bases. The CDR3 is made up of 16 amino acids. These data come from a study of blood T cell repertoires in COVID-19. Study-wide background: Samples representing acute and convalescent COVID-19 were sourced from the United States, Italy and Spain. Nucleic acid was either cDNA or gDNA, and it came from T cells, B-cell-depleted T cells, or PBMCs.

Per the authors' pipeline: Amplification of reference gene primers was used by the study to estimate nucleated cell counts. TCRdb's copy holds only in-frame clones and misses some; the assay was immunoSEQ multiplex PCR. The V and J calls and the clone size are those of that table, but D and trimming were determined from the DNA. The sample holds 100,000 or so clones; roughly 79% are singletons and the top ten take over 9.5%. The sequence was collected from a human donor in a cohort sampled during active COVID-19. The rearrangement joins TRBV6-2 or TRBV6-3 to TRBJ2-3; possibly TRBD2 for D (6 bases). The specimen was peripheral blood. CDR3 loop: CASSYGLTHSADTQYF. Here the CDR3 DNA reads TGTGCCAGCAGTTACGGACTAACCCACAGCGCAGATACGCAGTATTTT.